One and the same sample provided the 22 T cell receptor beta chains below, sequenced in a study of OX40 agonist ivuxolimab in advanced cancers. Only in-frame clones appear in the TCRdb table, and some are missing; sequencing was by immunoSEQ multiplex PCR. The sample consists of more than 50,000 clones, around 86% of them appearing once. This specimen consisted of CD4+ or CD8+ T cells sorted from blood, obtained in a trial of the OX40 agonist ivuxolimab. These receptors all come from an adult with an advanced solid tumor such as melanoma, head and neck, liver or kidney cancer.

As concerns this clone: Mismatch with germline at one junction end may stem from a read error. The V and J genes are TRBV27 and TRBJ2-7, with TRBD2 identical over 9 bases. The CDR3 totals 16 residues. From germline, CDR1 is MNHEY and CDR2 SMNVEV (reference sequence). The CDR3 spells CASSLRGGDSLYEQCF. The CDR3 region has the DNA TGTGCCAGCAGTTTACGCGGGGGGGACAGTTTATACGAGCAGTGCTTC.

This clone was recorded only once. The gene calls are TRBV28 and TRBJ1-5; D is uncertain. This CDR3 comprises 13 residues. Germline loops: CDR1 MDHEN, CDR2 SYDVKM. V lost 5 bases to trimming and J lost 2 bases, with 7 bases between them. CDR3 sequence: CASSVHGNQPQHF. The CDR3 DNA reads TGTGCCAGCAGTGTTCATGGCAATCAGCCCCAGCATTTT.

The chain is built from TRBV30 and TRBJ2-2; D is unclear. Deletions cut 2 bases from V and 9 bases from J, with 13 bases between. CDR3 size: 13 residues. Per germline, CDR1 GTSNPN and CDR2 SVGIG (reference sequence). CDR3 loop: CAWSSSTGRELFF. The CDR3 coding sequence is TGTGCCTGGAGTTCCTCGACCGGACGGGAGCTGTTTTTT.

This chain connects TRBV19 to TRBJ2-1; 7 bases align to TRBD1. J lost 2 bases, V lost 10 bases, and 5 bases had no gene match. Germline V gives CDR1 LNHDA, CDR2 SQIVND (reference sequence). The CDR3 runs 13 residues. This CDR3 reads CATLGTAYNEQFF. The CDR3 DNA follows: TGTGCCACTCTTGGGACAGCCTACAATGAGCAGTTCTTC.

V gene TRBV5-8 combines with J gene TRBJ2-2; no clear D gene. The CDR3 sequence is 16 residues long. V gave up 2 bases and J gave up 0 bases, with 11 bases separating them. Germline V lookup: CDR1 SGHTS, CDR2 YDEGEE. CDR3 DNA: TGTGCCAGCAGCTTCCCATTACAACCGAACACCGGGGAGCTGTTTTTT. As protein: CASSFPLQPNTGELFF. The whole variable domain, remainder taken from reference TRBV5-8 and TRBJ2-2, is EAGVTQSPTHLIKTRGQQATLRCSPISGHTSVYWYQQALGLGLQFLLWYDEGEERNRGNFPPRFSGRQFPNYSSELNVNALELEDSALYLCASSFPLQPNTGELFFGEGSRLTVL.

The chain links TRBV7-8 to TRBJ2-3; either TRBD1 or TRBD2 may supply D (6 bases each). This CDR3 comprises 14 residues. V gave up 3 bases and J gave up 1 base, with 8 bases separating them. The germline CDR1 and CDR2 sequences are SGHVS and FQNEAQ. CDR3 in DNA: TGTGCCAGCAGCTTCGGGGGCCGCACAGATACGCAGTATTTT. The encoded protein is CASSFGGRTDTQYF.

J is TRBJ1-2 and V is TRBV15; TRBD1 matches 7 bases. V shed 4 bases and J 4 bases; nucleotides not matched to a gene: 12. Germline V gene data show CDR1 as LNHNV and CDR2 as YYDKDF (reference sequence). The CDR3 length is 16 residues. The CDR3 DNA is TGTGCCACCAGCACAATCCAGGACAGGTGGAGCTATGGCTACACCTTC. The encoded protein is CATSTIQDRWSYGYTF. Filled out from reference TRBV15 and TRBJ1-2, the complete variable domain reads DAMVIQNPRYQVTQFGKPVTLSCSQTLNHNVMYWYQQKSSQAPKLLFHYYDKDFNNEADTPDNFQSRRPNTSFCFLDIRSPGLGDTAMYLCATSTIQDRWSYGYTFGSGTRLTVV.

This chain links TRBV2 with TRBJ1-2, with 9 bases fitting TRBD1. The CDR3 has 15 residues. J was trimmed by 3 bases and V by 4 bases; bases with no gene match: 6. Germline V gene data show CDR1 as SNHLY and CDR2 as FYNNEI. CDR3 in DNA: TGTGCCAGCAGTGCTAGTACAGGGGGCGACTATGGCTACACCTTC. It specifies CASSASTGGDYGYTF. The full variable domain, in which reference TRBV2 and TRBJ1-2 provide the parts outside the CDR3, is EPEVTQTPSHQVTQMGQEVILRCVPISNHLYFYWYRQILGQKVEFLVSFYNNEISEKSEIFDDQFSVERPDGSNFTLKIRSTKLEDSAMYFCASSASTGGDYGYTFGSGTRLTVV.

This chain connects TRBV7-2 to TRBJ1-6, with D maybe TRBD1 (5 bases). Germline V gene data show CDR1 as SGHTA and CDR2 as FQGNSA. The germline V and J ends were trimmed by 1 base and 8 bases, with 6 bases remaining between them. This CDR3 is 13 amino acids long. Here the CDR3 reads CASSLVRDSPLHF. The CDR3 DNA reads as TGTGCCAGCAGCTTAGTCAGGGATTCACCCCTCCACTTT.

The V gene is TRBV7-9, the J gene TRBJ1-1, with TRBD1 identical over 8 bases. With 4 bases clipped from V and 2 bases from J, the junction kept 6 bases outside the gene matches. Germline lookup yields CDR1 SEHNR and CDR2 FQNEAQ (reference sequence). The CDR3 runs 15 residues. The CDR3 loop is CASSSRTGSNTEAFF. CDR3 DNA sequence: TGTGCCAGCAGCTCCCGGACAGGGTCAAACACTGAAGCTTTCTTT.

This clone has a handful of counts. The chain links TRBV4-1 to TRBJ1-6; D may be TRBD1 (5 bases). This CDR3 has 17 residues. Germline CDR1 reads MGHRA; CDR2 reads YSYEKL. Trimming removed 4 bases at V and 7 bases at J, with 20 bases between. The CDR3: CASSPSITRGPNSPLHF. DNA for the CDR3: TGCGCCAGCAGCCCGAGCATTACGAGGGGCCCCAATTCACCCCTCCACTTT.

The CDR3 DNA reads TGTGCCAGCAGGCCTACCCTAGCAGGCGCAGATACGCAGTATTTT. Translated, it gives CASRPTLAGADTQYF. The V call is TRBV13, the J call TRBJ2-3; D may be TRBD2 (5 bases). The CDR3 loop spans 15 amino acids. V lost 6 bases to trimming and J lost 4 bases, with 17 bases between them. CDR1 is PRHDT and CDR2 is FYEKMQ in the germline V gene (reference sequence).

The genes are TRBV6-1 and TRBJ1-3, with D perhaps matching TRBD1 (6 bases). This CDR3 has 16 residues. V was clipped by 4 bases and J by 8 bases, with 21 bases between them. CDR1 MNHNS and CDR2 SASEGT come from the germline V gene. CDR3 residues: CASSANSRGGADTIYF. CDR3 sequence (DNA): TGTGCCAGCAGTGCCAACAGCAGGGGTGGGGCGGACACCATATATTTT.

This chain joins TRBV11-3 and TRBJ1-5, with a possible D match to TRBD1 (6 bases). Germline-derived CDR1 and CDR2 are SGHNT and YENEEA. V shed 4 bases and J shed 5 bases, with 12 bases lying between them. The CDR3 contains 14 residues. The CDR3: CASSSQGSDQPQHF. The CDR3 nucleotides read TGTGCCAGCAGCTCACAGGGTTCGGATCAGCCCCAGCATTTT.

The V and J genes are TRBV15 and TRBJ1-1, with D perhaps matching TRBD1 (5 bases). This CDR3 has 15 residues. The germline gives CDR1 LNHNV, CDR2 YYDKDF (reference sequence). With 0 bases removed from V and 5 bases from J, the gap between germline ends came to 13 bases. In nucleotides, the CDR3 is TGTGCCACCAGCAGAGATCACGGCGGGGGTACTGAAGCTTTCTTT. It codes for CATSRDHGGGTEAFF.

The chain carries TRBV19 and TRBJ2-5; D is unclear. Trimming took 3 bases from V and 5 from J, leaving 7 bases between them. The CDR3 length is 12 residues. Germline CDR1 reads LNHDA; CDR2 reads SQIVND (reference sequence). The CDR3 region has the DNA TGTGCCAGTAGTATGGCCCGGGAGACCCAGTACTTC. It translates to CASSMARETQYF.

The J gene is TRBJ1-3, the V gene TRBV19; D gene ambiguous. The CDR3 has 14 residues. V was trimmed by 7 bases and J by 2 bases, leaving 12 bases between them. The V gene's germline CDR1 is LNHDA and CDR2 SQIVND (reference sequence). In nucleotides, the CDR3 is TGTGCCAGTAAAAAGGAAGGGACTGGAAACACCATATATTTT. It translates to CASKKEGTGNTIYF. Supplemented by reference TRBV19 and TRBJ1-3, the full variable domain reads DGGITQSPKYLFRKEGQNVTLSCEQNLNHDAMYWYRQDPGQGLRLIYYSQIVNDFQKGDIAEGYSVSREKKESFPLTVTSAQKNPTAFYLCASKKEGTGNTIYFGEGSWLTVV.

The chain couples TRBV7-9 to TRBJ1-2; D is perhaps TRBD1 (6 bases). The germline gives CDR1 SEHNR, CDR2 FQNEAQ (reference sequence). The CDR3 runs 16 residues. The V end lost 3 bases, the J end lost 5 bases, and 19 bases lay between the germline ends. CDR3 sequence (DNA): TGTGCCAGCAGCTTGGGAGGACAGCAAAAACCTTATGGCTACACCTTC. Its protein product is CASSLGGQQKPYGYTF.

The genes are TRBV7-8 and TRBJ1-6; perhaps TRBD1 as D (6 bases). The length of the CDR3 is 15 residues. The V and J ends lost 4 bases and 5 bases respectively, with 12 bases between them. From germline, CDR1 is SGHVS and CDR2 FQNEAQ. The CDR3 DNA reads as TGTGCCAGCAGCTCGGACAGTAGTAATAATTCACCCCTCCACTTT. Its translation is CASSSDSSNNSPLHF.

V gene TRBV5-1 combines with J gene TRBJ1-2, with a tentative D call TRBD1 (5 bases). The CDR3 extends over 14 amino acids. The V gene lost 0 bases and the J gene lost 4 bases, with 10 bases spanning the gap. In germline, CDR1 is SGHRS, CDR2 YFSETQ. The CDR3 reads CASSLGDGLYGYTF. In DNA, the CDR3 is TGCGCCAGCAGCTTGGGGGACGGACTCTATGGCTACACCTTC.

The rearrangement joins TRBV4-1 to TRBJ1-5, with 8 bases that match TRBD1. This CDR3 spans 17 amino acids. Trimming at V came to 4 bases and at J to 3 bases, leaving 11 bases not matched to a gene. Germline V gene data show CDR1 as MGHRA and CDR2 as YSYEKL. This chain's CDR3 is CASSPLPARGLNQPQHF. In DNA, the CDR3 is TGCGCCAGCAGCCCCCTTCCCGCCAGGGGGCTCAATCAGCCCCAGCATTTT.

The chain uses TRBV18 and TRBJ1-2; 7 bases line up with TRBD1. V gave up 5 bases and J gave up 5 bases; unmatched junction bases: 8. The germline V gene has CDR1 KGHSH and CDR2 LQKENI. The length of the CDR3 is 14 residues. The CDR3 DNA reads TGTGCCAGCTCAGTCGACAGGGTAGGGTATGGCTACACCTTC. It codes for CASSVDRVGYGYTF.